The clone carrying this T cell receptor (beta chain) showed up many times. Antigen: not known. The genomic DNA TCR beta CDR3 region underwent two rounds of multiplex PCR. Primers specific to each TRBV and TRBJ gene were used in first-round PCR. TCRdb itself ran the multiplex PCR reads through MiXCR, one entry per CDR3 protein. The table lists about 18,000 distinct CDR3 sequences, roughly 26% of them singletons. The CDR3 sequence is 14 residues long. The germline gives CDR1 SGHVS, CDR2 FQNEAQ. Losses at the gene ends were 5 bases for V and 3 bases for J; bases not matched to a gene: 4. The data belong to a study of prognosis after radiotherapy for stage I lung cancer. The overall study: A median of approximately 7 months after radiotherapy, distant metastases were seen in a few patients, while no significant progression was shown by 15.

Whole-study results and caveats: As reported, TRBV and TRBJ gene usage differed between patients who had metastases and those who did not.

This receptor was obtained from a donor aged 50 or older with non-small cell lung cancer. This chain uses TRBV7-8 with TRBJ1-3; 7 bases are shared with TRBD1. The sequenced sample was PBMCs, obtained before or after stereotactic body radiation therapy (not recorded which). CDR3 residues: CASSPRGVGNTIYF. The CDR3 DNA reads TGTGCCAGCAGCCCCAGGGGGGTTGGAAACACCATATATTTT.